The clone carrying this T cell receptor beta chain was recorded only once. As yet, its antigen is unknown. Profiling relied on immunoSEQ multiplex PCR, and the TCRdb table lists in-frame clones only, not all of them. The sample includes around 2.3 million clones, around 95% of them seen just once. Looked up from germline, CDR1 is ENHRY and CDR2 is SYGVKD. The CDR3 covers 12 residues. The V end was cut by 4 bases, the J end by 5 bases, with 9 bases between. The data originate from a study of shared clonotypes between healthy human individuals. Regarding the study as a whole: Inspection by rarefaction showed sorted-subset sequencing to be incomplete despite large depth.

The chain joins TRBV10-3 to TRBJ2-7; D might be TRBD1 (6 bases). The clonotype originates from a man aged 18 to 29 in good health. Sequenced sample: naive CD4+ T cells sorted from blood. Indicated subset: CD45RA+ positively selected. The CDR3 DNA sequence: TGTGCCATCAGTGTGGGGGCGGACGAGCAGTACTTC. It is translated as CAISVGADEQYF.